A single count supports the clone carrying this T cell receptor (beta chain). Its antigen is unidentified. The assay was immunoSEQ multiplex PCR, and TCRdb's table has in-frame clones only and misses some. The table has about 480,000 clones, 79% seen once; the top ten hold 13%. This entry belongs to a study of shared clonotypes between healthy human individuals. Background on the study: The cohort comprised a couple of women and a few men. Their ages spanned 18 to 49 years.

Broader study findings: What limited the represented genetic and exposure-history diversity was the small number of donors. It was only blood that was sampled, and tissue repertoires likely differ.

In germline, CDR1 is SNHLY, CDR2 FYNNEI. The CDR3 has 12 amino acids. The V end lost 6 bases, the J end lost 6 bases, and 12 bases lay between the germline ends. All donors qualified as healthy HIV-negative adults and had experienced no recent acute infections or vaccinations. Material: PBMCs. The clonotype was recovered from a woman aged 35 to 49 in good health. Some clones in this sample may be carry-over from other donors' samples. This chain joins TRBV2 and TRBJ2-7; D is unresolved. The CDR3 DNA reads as TGTGCCAGCAGGACGGATCGGTTCGAGCAGTACTTC. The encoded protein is CASRTDRFEQYF.